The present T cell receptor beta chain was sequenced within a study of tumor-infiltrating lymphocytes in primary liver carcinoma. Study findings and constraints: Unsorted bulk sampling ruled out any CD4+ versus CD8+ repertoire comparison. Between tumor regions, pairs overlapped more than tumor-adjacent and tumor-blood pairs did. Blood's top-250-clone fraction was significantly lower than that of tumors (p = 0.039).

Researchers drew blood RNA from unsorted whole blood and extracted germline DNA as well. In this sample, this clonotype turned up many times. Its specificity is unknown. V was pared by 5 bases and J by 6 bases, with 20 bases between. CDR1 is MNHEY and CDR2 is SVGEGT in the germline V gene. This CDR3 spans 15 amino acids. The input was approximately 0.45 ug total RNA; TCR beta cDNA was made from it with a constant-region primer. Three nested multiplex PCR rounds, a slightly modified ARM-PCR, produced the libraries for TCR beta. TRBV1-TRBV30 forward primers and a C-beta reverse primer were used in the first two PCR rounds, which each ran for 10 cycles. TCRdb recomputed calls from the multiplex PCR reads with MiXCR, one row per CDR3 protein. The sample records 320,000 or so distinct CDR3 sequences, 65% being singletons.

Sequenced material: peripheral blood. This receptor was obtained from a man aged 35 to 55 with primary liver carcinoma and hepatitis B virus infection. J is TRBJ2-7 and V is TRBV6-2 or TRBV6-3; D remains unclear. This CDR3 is CASSTVGRTNAEQYF. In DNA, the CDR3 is TGTGCCAGCAGTACCGTCGGTCGTACTAACGCCGAGCAGTACTTC.